The 9 T cell receptor beta chains reported below all come from one sample, sequenced in a study of shared clonotypes between healthy human individuals. Libraries were prepared by immunoSEQ multiplex PCR; TCRdb keeps only in-frame clonotypes and omits some of them. The table shows roughly 2,300,000 clones, with about 90% occurring only once. Material for sequencing was naive CD4+ T cells from PBMCs. The subset was: CD45RA+ positively selected. Source of these receptors: a man aged 18 to 30 in good health. Some clones in this sample may be carry-over from other donors' samples.

This chain joins TRBV5-6 and TRBJ2-2, with TRBD1 matching 7 bases. V shed 1 base, J shed 4 bases, and the junction held 4 bases outside the gene matches. This CDR3 is 15 amino acids long. CDR1 and CDR2 (germline): SGHDT, YYEEEE. DNA of the CDR3: TGTGCCAGCAGCTTGCCGGGACAGCTCACCGGGGAGCTGTTTTTT. Encoded protein: CASSLPGQLTGELFF.

V gene TRBV6-1 combines with J gene TRBJ1-2, with 10 bases fitting TRBD1. CDR1 MNHNS and CDR2 SASEGT come from the germline V gene. The CDR3 consists of 14 residues. Trimming at V came to 11 bases and at J to 4 bases, leaving 10 bases not matched to a gene. In DNA form, the CDR3 reads TGTGCCGGGATGAGGACAGGGGGGGCCTATGGCTACACCTTC. Its translation is CAGMRTGGAYGYTF.

Remarks on this clone: The sample carries other DNA sequences with the same CDR3. This rearrangement joins TRBV5-5 to TRBJ2-1; TRBD2 matches at 9 bases. Losses at the gene ends were 3 bases for V and 0 bases for J; bases not matched to a gene: 4. Germline CDR1 reads SGHKS; CDR2 reads YYEKEE (reference sequence). This CDR3 has 16 residues. The CDR3 bases are TGTGCCAGCAGCTCCCTAGCGGGGAGCTCCTACAATGAGCAGTTCTTC. Its translation is CASSSLAGSSYNEQFF.

V usage is TRBV5-1 and J usage is TRBJ2-7; 9 nucleotides align to TRBD1. Trimming took 1 base from V and 3 from J; bases not matched to a gene: 11. CDR1 SGHRS and CDR2 YFSETQ come from the germline V gene. The CDR3 spans 17 residues. In DNA, the CDR3 is TGCGCCAGCAGCTTGCCCTCCGGGACAGGGTCCTTCTACGAGCAGTACTTC. Translation gives CASSLPSGTGSFYEQYF.

V is TRBV6-6 and J is TRBJ1-2; 8 nucleotides align to TRBD1. Germline loops: CDR1 MNHNY, CDR2 SVGAGI (reference sequence). This CDR3 comprises 15 residues. J was trimmed by 2 bases and V by 5 bases; bases with no gene match: 7. The CDR3 DNA reads as TGTGCCAGCAGTACCGGACAGGGACTAAACTATGGCTACACCTTC. Its translation: CASSTGQGLNYGYTF.

The V gene is TRBV28, the J gene TRBJ2-2; D may be TRBD2 (6 bases). Between the trimmed V and J ends, which lost 8 bases and 2 bases, there was a span of 15 bases. Per the germline V gene, CDR1 is MDHEN and CDR2 is SYDVKM. This CDR3 contains 15 residues. As DNA, the CDR3 is TGTGCCAGCCGACGGGCGGGGTATAACACCGGGGAGCTGTTTTTT. Protein product: CASRRAGYNTGELFF. Full variable domain (rest looked up from reference TRBV28 and TRBJ2-2): DVKVTQSSRYLVKRTGEKVFLECVQDMDHENMFWYRQDPGLGLRLIYFSYDVKMKEKGDIPEGYSVSREKKERFSLILESASTNQTSMYLCASRRAGYNTGELFFGEGSRLTVL.

The V and J genes are TRBV5-4 and TRBJ2-2; 9 bases align to TRBD1. Germline V gene sequence: CDR1 SGHNT, CDR2 YYREEE (reference sequence). This CDR3 spans 17 amino acids. The junction had 11 bases not matched to a gene; V was cut back by 4 bases and J by 4 bases. This CDR3 reads CASSRTGGAAGTGELFF. CDR3 nucleotides: TGTGCCAGCAGCCGTACAGGGGGCGCGGCGGGCACCGGGGAGCTGTTTTTT. Supplemented by reference TRBV5-4 and TRBJ2-2, the full variable domain reads ETGVTQSPTHLIKTRGQQVTLRCSSQSGHNTVSWYQQALGQGPQFIFQYYREEENGRGNFPPRFSGLQFPNYSSELNVNALELDDSALYLCASSRTGGAAGTGELFFGEGSRLTVL.

The table lists this clone with a count of one. V gene TRBV6-5 combines with J gene TRBJ2-5, with D unclear. Germline V gives CDR1 MNHEY, CDR2 SVGAGI. Trimming removed 1 base from V and 2 bases from J, with 8 bases in between. The CDR3 loop spans 14 amino acids. CDR3 sequence reads: CASSYLQIQETQYF. The CDR3 DNA follows: TGTGCCAGCAGTTACTTACAGATTCAAGAGACCCAGTACTTC.

The chain has TRBV30 and TRBJ2-5; 15 bases agree with TRBD2. This CDR3 comprises 17 residues. The germline V gene has CDR1 GTSNPN and CDR2 SVGIG (reference sequence). Germline trimming cut 3 bases from V and 0 bases from J; bases unmatched to any gene: 5. CDR3 sequence (DNA): TGTGCCTGGAGCCCGGGACTAGCGGGAGGAAACCAAGAGACCCAGTACTTC. It encodes CAWSPGLAGGNQETQYF. The full variable domain, with the rest looked up from reference TRBV30 and TRBJ2-5, is SQTIHQWPATLVQPVGSPLSLECTVEGTSNPNLYWYRQAAGRGLQLLFYSVGIGQISSEVPQNLSASRPQDRQFILSSKKLLLSDSGFYLCAWSPGLAGGNQETQYFGPGTRLLVL.